This T cell receptor beta chain was sequenced for a study of blood T cells in healthy people across ages. Study-level findings and limits: In these data, TCR beta diversity tracked strongly with naive T cell percentage. Per million T cells, TCR beta diversity dropped roughly linearly as age increased.

The germline CDR1 and CDR2 sequences are GTSNPN and SVGIG (reference sequence). The junction had 3 bases not matched to a gene; V was cut back by 1 base and J by 2 bases. This CDR3 region has 14 residues. Primers used in a second PCR of about 7 to 12 cycles were a sample-barcoded 5' primer and a J-beta primer mix. A template-switch adaptor that had 12 random nucleotides put a tag on each cDNA molecule. MiXCR, applied by TCRdb to the 5' RACE reads, yields one record per CDR3 protein. The sample includes some 370,000 distinct CDR3 sequences, approximately 47% seen only once; the top ten take under 65%. Points on this clonotype: Its matching antigen is unknown.

The sequence came from a man aged 60 to 75 in good health. Input material: blood. The chain employs TRBV30 and TRBJ1-2; 8 nucleotides align to TRBD1. The CDR3 is CAWSGGTGNYGYTF. Written as DNA, the CDR3 is TGTGCCTGGAGTGGGGGGACAGGAAACTATGGCTACACCTTC.